The clone carrying this T cell receptor (beta chain) has just a few counts. Method: immunoSEQ multiplex PCR; TCRdb's copy keeps in-frame clones and lacks some. The sample holds 20,000 or so clones, under 90% seen once. This sample was taken from a study of OX40 agonist ivuxolimab in advanced cancers. The CDR3 has 18 amino acids. Germline V CDR1 and CDR2: MNHEY, SMNVEV (reference sequence). V gave up 5 bases and J gave up 0 bases, with 17 bases separating them. The sequence came from an adult with an advanced solid tumor such as melanoma, head and neck, liver or kidney cancer. The input for sequencing was CD4+ or CD8+ T cells sorted from blood, taken in a trial of the OX40 agonist ivuxolimab. This chain joins TRBV27 and TRBJ2-6, with unresolved D. This chain's CDR3 is CASSPIMGSPSGANVLTF. DNA of the CDR3: TGTGCCAGCAGTCCCATTATGGGCAGCCCCTCTGGGGCCAACGTCCTGACTTTC.